This T cell receptor beta chain originates from a study of OX40 agonist ivuxolimab in advanced cancers. Overall study context: Patients enrolled in dose escalation were diagnosed with hepatocellular carcinoma, melanoma, renal cell or head and neck cancer. Participants averaged around 60 years of age (range roughly 23 to 90) and were about 85% male.

Findings of the study overall: The authors also found low normalized T-cell clonal expansion in some nonresponders.

With regard to this clone: The antigen is unknown.

Libraries were prepared by immunoSEQ multiplex PCR; TCRdb keeps only in-frame clonotypes and omits some of them. The table records 35,000 to 50,000 clones, 86% of them present only once. The receptor was derived from an adult with an advanced solid tumor such as melanoma, head and neck, liver or kidney cancer. This material consisted of CD4+ or CD8+ T cells sorted from blood, taken in a trial of the OX40 agonist ivuxolimab.

The CDR3 reads CASSYSGWDQPQHF. The CDR3 DNA is TGTGCCAGCAGTTACTCGGGCTGGGATCAGCCCCAGCATTTT. The genes are TRBV6-5 and TRBJ1-5; no firm D call. V shed 0 bases and J shed 5 bases, with 8 bases lying between them. The CDR3 consists of 14 residues. Germline V gene sequence: CDR1 MNHEY, CDR2 SVGAGI.